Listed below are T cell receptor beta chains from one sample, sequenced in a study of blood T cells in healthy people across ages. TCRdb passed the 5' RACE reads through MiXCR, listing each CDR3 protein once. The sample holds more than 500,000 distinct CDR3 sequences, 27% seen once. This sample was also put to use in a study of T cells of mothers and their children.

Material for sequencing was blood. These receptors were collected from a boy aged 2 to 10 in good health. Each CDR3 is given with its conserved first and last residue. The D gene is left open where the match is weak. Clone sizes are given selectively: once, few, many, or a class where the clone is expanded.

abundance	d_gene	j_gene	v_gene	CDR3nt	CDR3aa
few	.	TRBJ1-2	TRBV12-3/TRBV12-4	TGTGCCAGCAGTTTAGGAAGAGCTAACTATGGCTACACCTTC	CASSLGRANYGYTF
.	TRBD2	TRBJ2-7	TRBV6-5	TGTGCCAGCAGTTACCGAGGGACTAGTTTTAACGAGCAGTACTTC	CASSYRGTSFNEQYF
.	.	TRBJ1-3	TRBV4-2	TGTGCCAGCAGCCAGTACGCGACAGAACTTGGAAACACCATATATTTT	CASSQYATELGNTIYF
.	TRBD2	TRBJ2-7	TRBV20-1	TGCAGTGCTAGTGGAGCGGGGAAAGCCTACGAGCAGTACTTC	CSASGAGKAYEQYF
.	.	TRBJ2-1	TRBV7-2	TGTGCCAGCAGCCCCCCGGGCCTGGCCTTCAATGAGCAGTTCTTC	CASSPPGLAFNEQFF
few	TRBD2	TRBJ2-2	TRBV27	TGTGCCAGCAGTTTAATTGGGACTAGCGGTCCCACCGGGGAGCTGTTTTTT	CASSLIGTSGPTGELFF
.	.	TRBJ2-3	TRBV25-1	TGTGCCAGCAGTGCCCCGCTCCGTGATACGCAGTATTTT	CASSAPLRDTQYF
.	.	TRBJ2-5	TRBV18	TGTGCCAGCTCACCACCTGGTAATGGGGAGACCCAGTACTTC	CASSPPGNGETQYF
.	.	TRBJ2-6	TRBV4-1	TGCGCCAGCAGCCAAGATTCGACCCGCTCTGGGGCCAACGTCCTGGCTTTC	CASSQDSTRSGANVLAF
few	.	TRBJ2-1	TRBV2	TGTGCCAGCAGTGAAGATGCAGTAGATGAGCAGTTCTTC	CASSEDAVDEQFF
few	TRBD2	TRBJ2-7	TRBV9	TGTGCCAGCAGCGGGGACTACTTCCCGCGAGAGCAGTACTTC	CASSGDYFPREQYF
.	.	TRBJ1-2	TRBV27	TGTGCCAGCAGTTTATTGTGGGGGGGAAGGGCTAACTATGGCTACACCTTC	CASSLLWGGRANYGYTF
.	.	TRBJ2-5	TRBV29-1	TGCAGCGTAGCCGCAGGGTTGGAGACCCAGTACTTC	CSVAAGLETQYF
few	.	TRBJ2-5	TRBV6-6	TGTGCCAGCAGTTACGGTAGGACAGCGGGCGCCGAGACCCAGTACTTC	CASSYGRTAGAETQYF
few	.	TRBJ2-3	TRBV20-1	TGCAGTGCTAGGGACTTCCTCCTAGCGAGCACAGATACGCAGTATTTT	CSARDFLLASTDTQYF
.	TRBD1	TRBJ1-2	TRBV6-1	TGTGCCAGCAGTGAAGCCGGGACAGGGACCTATGGCTACACCTTC	CASSEAGTGTYGYTF
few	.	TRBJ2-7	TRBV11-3	TGTGCCAGCAGCTTACGGTACTACGAGCAGTACTTC	CASSLRYYEQYF
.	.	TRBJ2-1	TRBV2	TGTGCCAGCAAAGCCTCATTAAGCTCCTACAATGAGCAGTTCTTC	CASKASLSSYNEQFF
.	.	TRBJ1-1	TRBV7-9	TGTGCCAGCAGCTTAGGACAGGCTCGCGCTGAAGCTTTCTTT	CASSLGQARAEAFF
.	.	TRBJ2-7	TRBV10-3	TGTGCCATCAGCCGACGGGGAGACGAGCAGTACTTC	CAISRRGDEQYF
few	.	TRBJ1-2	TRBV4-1	TGCGCCAGCAGCCAAAGAGGAGGGACGGGCTACACCTTC	CASSQRGGTGYTF
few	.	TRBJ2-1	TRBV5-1	TGCGCCAGCAGCTTGGCCGGAGTCCGAAGCTCCTACAATGAGCAGTTCTTC	CASSLAGVRSSYNEQFF
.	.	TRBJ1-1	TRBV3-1	TGTGCCAGCAGCCTAGGACGGACAAGGATGACTGAAGCTTTCTTT	CASSLGRTRMTEAFF
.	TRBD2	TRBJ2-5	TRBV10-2	TGCGCCAGCAGTGAGTACCTAGCGGGGTTCTACCAAGAGACCCAGTACTTC	CASSEYLAGFYQETQYF
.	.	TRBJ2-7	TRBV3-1	TGTGCCAGCAGCCAAGTTCACGGGGACTACGAGCAGTACTTC	CASSQVHGDYEQYF
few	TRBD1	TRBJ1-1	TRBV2	TGTGCCAGCACTACGACAGGGGCCACTGAAGCTTTCTTT	CASTTTGATEAFF
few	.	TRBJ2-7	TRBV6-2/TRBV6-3	TGTGCCAGCAGCCGTGACGGGGCCGAGCAGTACTTC	CASSRDGAEQYF
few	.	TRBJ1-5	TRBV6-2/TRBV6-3	TGTGCCAGCAGTTACAGGGCAGAGCAGCCCCAGCATTTT	CASSYRAEQPQHF
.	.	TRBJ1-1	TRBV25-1	TGTGCCAGCAGGGCACTGGGGGACACTGAAGCTTTCTTT	CASRALGDTEAFF